This T cell receptor beta chain stems from a study of OX40 agonist ivuxolimab in advanced cancers. Across the whole study: Patients were treated with ivuxolimab, an agonistic anti-OX40 (CD134) antibody.

Repertoires were generated with immunoSEQ multiplex PCR, while TCRdb's copy carries only in-frame clones and drops some. The sample shows approximately 30,000 clones, around 79% of them seen only once. This CDR3 has 16 residues. Germline trimming cut 6 bases from V and 0 bases from J; bases unmatched to any gene: 7. Germline CDR1 is MNHNY and CDR2 is SVGAGI (reference sequence). Study results and limitations: Clones of CD4+ and CD8+ blood T cells grew by week 6 at doses of 0.1 to 3.0 mg/kg. Partly responding patients at 0.1-3.0 mg/kg showed some of the smallest clonal expansion.

A remark on this clone: What it recognizes is unknown.

The chain is built from TRBV6-6 and TRBJ1-3; 8 bases match TRBD1. This specimen consisted of CD4+ or CD8+ T cells sorted from blood, obtained in a trial of the OX40 agonist ivuxolimab. The source is an adult with an advanced solid tumor such as melanoma, head and neck, liver or kidney cancer. Here the CDR3 DNA reads TGTGCCAGCAGACCCCGACAGGGGCTCTCTGGAAACACCATATATTTT. Protein: CASRPRQGLSGNTIYF.